Shown below are 28 T cell receptor beta chains from a single sample sequenced in a study of PD-1 blockade in classical Hodgkin lymphoma. Assay used: immunoSEQ multiplex PCR; TCRdb lists only in-frame clones, some missing. The data contain 55,000 to 75,000 clones, about 93% of them seen just once; the ten biggest clones take up under 9.5%. Every patient had relapsed following autologous stem cell transplantation, and cohorts differed in brentuximab vedotin exposure. The sample consisted of peripheral blood mononuclear cells (PBMCs), taken at baseline. These receptors were collected from a human donor with classical Hodgkin lymphoma.

This clone has a handful of counts. The V and J genes are TRBV6-1 and TRBJ2-1; D ambiguous. V was clipped by 8 bases and J by 7 bases, with 6 bases between them. The CDR3 has 10 amino acids. Germline V gene sequence: CDR1 MNHNS, CDR2 SASEGT. In DNA form, the CDR3 reads TGTGCCAGCGAGACAAATGAGCAGTTCTTC. The encoded protein is CASETNEQFF.

About this clone: A read error may produce the germline difference seen at one junction end. This chain connects TRBV7-6 to TRBJ2-1; 9 bases map to TRBD2. CDR1 and CDR2 (germline): SGHVS, FNYEAQ. The CDR3 is 14 residues long. CDR3 sequence reads: CASTLVAGAIEQFF. The CDR3 DNA reads TGTGCCAGCACCTTAGTAGCGGGAGCGATTGAGCAGTTCTTC.

The gene calls are TRBV19 and TRBJ1-1, with 9 bases fitting TRBD1. The CDR3 loop spans 15 amino acids. V shed 0 bases and J 3 bases; nucleotides not matched to a gene: 2. Germline assignment: CDR1 LNHDA and CDR2 SQIVND (reference sequence). The CDR3 loop is CASSIEGDRDTEAFF. The CDR3 coding sequence is TGTGCCAGTAGTATAGAGGGGGACAGGGACACTGAAGCTTTCTTT.

The chain uses TRBV2 and TRBJ1-2; the match to TRBD1 covers 7 bases. This CDR3 is 10 amino acids long. V dropped 8 bases and J dropped 13; count of bases not matched to a gene: 7. Germline V gene data show CDR1 as SNHLY and CDR2 as FYNNEI. The CDR3 is CASVTGSPTF. CDR3 nucleotides: TGTGCCAGCGTGACAGGGTCGCCCACCTTC.

The genes are TRBV7-3 and TRBJ2-4; no clear D. The CDR3 is 13 residues long. Trimming took off 4 bases at V and 8 bases at J, with 12 bases between the two ends. Germline V gene lookup returns CDR1 SGHTA and CDR2 FQGTGA. CDR3 DNA: TGTGCCAGCAGCTGGTTGGGGAATGACATTCAGTACTTC. Translated: CASSWLGNDIQYF.

The V gene is TRBV4-3, the J gene TRBJ2-1, with 13 bases lining up with TRBD2. CDR1 and CDR2 (germline): LGHNA, YSLEER. V lost 0 bases to trimming and J lost 5 bases; unmatched junction nucleotides: 7. The length of the CDR3 is 18 residues. The CDR3 loop reads CASSQDRTLAGGHNEQFF. The DNA of the CDR3 is TGCGCCAGCAGCCAAGATCGGACACTAGCGGGAGGGCACAATGAGCAGTTCTTC.

The CDR3 region has the DNA TGTGCCAGCAGCTTAGCCAGGGCCGTAGCAGAGACCCAGTACTTC. This codes for CASSLARAVAETQYF. V and J are TRBV11-1 and TRBJ2-5, with D possibly matching TRBD1 (5 bases). Germline lookup yields CDR1 SGHAT and CDR2 FQDESV (reference sequence). The germline V and J ends were trimmed by 0 bases and 4 bases, with 12 bases remaining between them. This CDR3 comprises 15 residues. Full variable domain (remainder filled in from reference TRBV11-1 and TRBJ2-5): EAEVAQSPRYKITEKSQAVAFWCDPISGHATLYWYRQILGQGPELLVQFQDESVVDDSQLPKDRFSAERLKGVDSTLKIQPAELGDSAMYLCASSLARAVAETQYFGPGTRLLVL.

The CDR3 nucleotides are TGTGCCAGCAGTCCAAACCCCTCTGGAAACACCATATATTTT. Translated: CASSPNPSGNTIYF. The V call is TRBV27, the J call TRBJ1-3; no clear D gene. The CDR3 contains 14 residues. Germline V gene sequence: CDR1 MNHEY, CDR2 SMNVEV (reference sequence). With 5 bases removed from V and 0 bases from J, the gap between germline ends came to 8 bases.

The rearrangement uses TRBV2 and TRBJ2-7, with D perhaps matching TRBD2 (6 bases). The CDR3 totals 16 residues. Germline V CDR1 and CDR2: SNHLY, FYNNEI. The ends were cut back, 4 bases at V and 1 base at J, with 17 bases in the middle. CDR3 residues: CASSVSVTSWSYEQYF. CDR3 DNA: TGTGCCAGCAGTGTATCTGTCACTAGCTGGTCCTACGAGCAGTACTTC.

The chain joins TRBV5-6 to TRBJ1-4, with D maybe TRBD1 (5 bases). In germline, CDR1 is SGHDT, CDR2 YYEEEE. V was pared by 4 bases and J by 1 base, with 11 bases between. The CDR3 contains 15 residues. CDR3 residues: CASSQAGETNEKLFF. The CDR3 nucleotides are TGTGCCAGCAGCCAGGCGGGGGAAACTAATGAAAAACTGTTTTTT.

This clone came up a few times. The chain has TRBV2 and TRBJ2-3; no clear D gene. This CDR3 is 11 amino acids long. Trimming took off 8 bases at V and 5 bases at J, with 8 bases between the two ends. CDR1 is SNHLY, CDR2 FYNNEI, per germline. The DNA for the CDR3 is TGTGCCAGCTACCGAGGAGATACGCAGTATTTT. Protein product: CASYRGDTQYF. Using reference TRBV2 and TRBJ2-3 for the parts outside the CDR3, the full variable domain is EPEVTQTPSHQVTQMGQEVILRCVPISNHLYFYWYRQILGQKVEFLVSFYNNEISEKSEIFDDQFSVERPDGSNFTLKIRSTKLEDSAMYFCASYRGDTQYFGPGTRLTVL.

The chain joins TRBV5-6 to TRBJ2-2; D is unclear. This CDR3 comprises 13 residues. V gave up 5 bases and J gave up 3 bases, with 8 bases separating them. Per germline, CDR1 SGHDT and CDR2 YYEEEE. In DNA form, the CDR3 reads TGTGCCAGCAGAAGCCAGGACACCGGGGAGCTGTTTTTT. Translation gives CASRSQDTGELFF.

The chain carries TRBV7-9 and TRBJ2-3; the match to TRBD2 covers 8 bases. The V segment lost 2 bases and the J segment 0 bases; nucleotides outside the gene matches: 1. The CDR3 covers 15 residues. CDR1 SEHNR and CDR2 FQNEAQ come from the germline V gene (reference sequence). Here the CDR3 reads CASSLSSGSTDTQYF. The DNA for the CDR3 is TGTGCCAGCAGCTTATCTAGCGGGAGCACAGATACGCAGTATTTT. Looking up the rest from reference TRBV7-9 and TRBJ2-3 gives the full variable domain: DTGVSQNPRHKITKRGQNVTFRCDPISEHNRLYWYRQTLGQGPEFLTYFQNEAQLEKSRLLSDRFSAERPKGSFSTLEIQRTEQGDSAMYLCASSLSSGSTDTQYFGPGTRLTVL.

The chain has TRBV27 and TRBJ1-2; tentative D call: TRBD1 (5 bases). V was clipped by 8 bases and J by 8 bases, with 18 bases between them. This CDR3 region has 13 residues. The germline V gene encodes CDR1 MNHEY and CDR2 SMNVEV (reference sequence). The CDR3 bases are TGTGCCAGCCGGAATGGCGGGGCGGGCGGCTACACCTTC. This encodes CASRNGGAGGYTF.

The chain recombines TRBV9 with TRBJ1-6; tentatively, D is TRBD1 (5 bases). The germline V gene encodes CDR1 SGDLS and CDR2 YYNGEE. CDR3 size: 15 residues. Trimming removed 1 base from V and 5 bases from J, with 10 bases in between. The CDR3 DNA sequence: TGTGCCAGCAGCGTATGGATGACAGATAATTCACCCCTCCACTTT. Protein: CASSVWMTDNSPLHF. The whole variable domain, remainder taken from reference TRBV9 and TRBJ1-6, is DSGVTQTPKHLITATGQRVTLRCSPRSGDLSVYWYQQSLDQGLQFLIQYYNGEERAKGNILERFSAQQFPDLHSELNLSSLELGDSALYFCASSVWMTDNSPLHFGNGTRLTVT.

This chain links TRBV19 with TRBJ2-3; D is uncertain. Trimming took 1 base from V and 0 from J, leaving 17 bases between them. This CDR3 has 18 residues. CDR1 is LNHDA, CDR2 SQIVND, per germline (reference sequence). CDR3 residues: CASSIVGARRRSTDTQYF. CDR3 DNA: TGTGCCAGTAGTATAGTAGGCGCCAGGAGACGTAGCACAGATACGCAGTATTTT.

V and J are TRBV2 and TRBJ2-2; D gene uncertain. The V end was cut by 6 bases, the J end by 7 bases, with 9 bases between. The CDR3 covers 12 residues. The germline V gene encodes CDR1 SNHLY and CDR2 FYNNEI. The CDR3 DNA follows: TGTGCCAGCAGGTCCGATATCGGGGAGCTGTTTTTT. Translation gives CASRSDIGELFF. The variable domain in full, completed from reference TRBV2 and TRBJ2-2, reads EPEVTQTPSHQVTQMGQEVILRCVPISNHLYFYWYRQILGQKVEFLVSFYNNEISEKSEIFDDQFSVERPDGSNFTLKIRSTKLEDSAMYFCASRSDIGELFFGEGSRLTVL.

This clone occurred once. The chain has TRBV23-1 and TRBJ1-3; D unresolved. TRBV23-1 is reported as an ORF; its role is uncertain. Trimming removed 4 bases from V and 1 base from J, with 11 bases in between. CDR3 length: 15 amino acids. CDR3 sequence reads: CASSRFPRSGNTIYF. The CDR3 bases are TGCGCCAGCAGTCGTTTCCCCCGGTCTGGAAACACCATATATTTT.

This sequence joins TRBV4-3 and TRBJ1-1; possible D gene TRBD1, 5 bases. The V end lost 0 bases, the J end lost 3 bases, and 14 bases lay between the germline ends. The CDR3 totals 16 residues. Germline lookup yields CDR1 LGHNA and CDR2 YSLEER. CDR3 DNA sequence: TGCGCCAGCAGCCAAGATCTTGCGGGGGAAGACACTGAAGCTTTCTTT. Translating gives CASSQDLAGEDTEAFF.

Only one count was recorded for this clone. J is TRBJ1-3 and V is TRBV7-8; D gene unclear. The germline V gene encodes CDR1 SGHVS and CDR2 FQNEAQ. Trimming stripped 3 bases from V and 0 bases from J, with 12 bases between. The CDR3 is made up of 16 amino acids. The CDR3 sequence is CASSFLAFNSGNTIYF. In DNA form, the CDR3 reads TGTGCCAGCAGCTTCTTGGCCTTTAACTCTGGAAACACCATATATTTT. Full variable domain (remainder filled in from reference TRBV7-8 and TRBJ1-3): GAGVSQSPRYKVAKRGQDVALRCDPISGHVSLFWYQQALGQGPEFLTYFQNEAQLDKSGLPSDRFFAERPEGSVSTLKIQRTQQEDSAVYLCASSFLAFNSGNTIYFGEGSWLTVV.

This clone was counted a few times. The J gene is TRBJ2-5, the V gene TRBV9; D is unresolved. This CDR3 comprises 15 residues. V shed 0 bases and J shed 2 bases, with 11 bases lying between them. The germline gives CDR1 SGDLS, CDR2 YYNGEE. The CDR3 loop reads CASSVGELTQETQYF. The CDR3 region has the DNA TGTGCCAGCAGCGTAGGAGAACTTACGCAAGAGACCCAGTACTTC.

The V gene is TRBV2, the J gene TRBJ2-1; D possibly corresponds to TRBD2 (6 bases). Trimming cost V 6 bases and J 0 bases, with 12 bases left between them. Germline-derived CDR1 and CDR2 are SNHLY and FYNNEI. The CDR3 is made up of 15 amino acids. The CDR3 region is CASRRDSASYNEQFF. The CDR3 DNA reads as TGTGCCAGCAGAAGGGACTCCGCCTCCTACAATGAGCAGTTCTTC.

This clone was counted once. The V and J genes are TRBV6-6 and TRBJ2-7; the D gene is possibly TRBD2 (6 bases). Germline V gene data show CDR1 as MNHNY and CDR2 as SVGAGI (reference sequence). There are 13 residues in the CDR3. The V end lost 5 bases, the J end lost 4 bases, and 12 bases lay between the germline ends. The CDR3 is CASSRLDFYEQYF. The CDR3 DNA reads as TGTGCCAGCAGTCGACTAGATTTTTACGAGCAGTACTTC.

V usage is TRBV9 and J usage is TRBJ1-2; no clear D. The CDR3 is 13 amino acids. CDR1 and CDR2 (germline): SGDLS, YYNGEE. Deletions cut 5 bases from V and 5 bases from J, with 13 bases between. The CDR3 bases are TGTGCCAGCAGTGGCGGGTCCGGGTATGGCTACACCTTC. This gives the protein CASSGGSGYGYTF.

Note on this clone: Relative to the germline gene, one junction end is altered; a read error may explain this. The chain is built from TRBV18 and TRBJ2-2; TRBD1 matches 9 bases. The germline V gene encodes CDR1 KGHSH and CDR2 LQKENI. The CDR3 sequence is 14 residues long. The CDR3 bases are TGTGCCAGCTCCCCACAGGGGGCCACCGGGGAGCTGTTTTTT. Translation gives CASSPQGATGELFF. Full variable domain (missing parts from reference TRBV18 and TRBJ2-2): NAGVMQNPRHLVRRRGQEARLRCSPMKGHSHVYWYRQLPEEGLKFMVYLQKENIIDESGMPKERFSAEFPKEGPSILRIQQVVRGDSAAYFCASSPQGATGELFFGEGSRLTVL.

The chain carries TRBV19 and TRBJ2-1; a weak D match, TRBD1 (6 bases). V lost 8 bases, J lost 7 bases, and 18 bases lay in between. CDR3 length: 14 amino acids. Germline V lookup: CDR1 LNHDA, CDR2 SQIVND (reference sequence). In DNA form, the CDR3 reads TGTGCCAGTCAGTATAGGGACCAGGGGAATGAGCAGTTCTTC. Amino acid sequence: CASQYRDQGNEQFF.

The chain employs TRBV5-1 and TRBJ2-1; TRBD2 matches 15 bases. This CDR3 comprises 18 residues. The junction had 5 bases not matched to a gene; V was cut back by 4 bases and J by 0 bases. CDR1 and CDR2 (germline): SGHRS, YFSETQ. CDR3: CASSPRTSGGASYNEQFF. The CDR3 DNA follows: TGCGCCAGCAGCCCGAGGACTAGCGGGGGGGCCTCCTACAATGAGCAGTTCTTC.

The chain couples TRBV7-3 to TRBJ1-1; D is possibly TRBD1 (6 bases). This CDR3 region has 15 residues. Germline lookup yields CDR1 SGHTA and CDR2 FQGTGA. The V and J ends lost 5 bases and 0 bases respectively, with 13 bases between them. This chain's CDR3 is CASSHVGGMNTEAFF. In nucleotides, the CDR3 is TGTGCCAGCAGCCATGTAGGGGGGATGAACACTGAAGCTTTCTTT.